This T cell receptor (beta chain) was found in a study of blood T cell repertoires in COVID-19. Study in general: There were acute and convalescent COVID-19 samples, and they came from the United States, Italy and Spain. In each case, the material was cDNA or gDNA derived from T cells, B-cell-depleted T cells, or PBMCs.

The CDR3 is 13 amino acids. Germline V CDR1 and CDR2: SGHNT, YYREEE (reference sequence). V lost 3 bases and J 1 base, leaving 8 bases between the germline ends. Original handling: Reference gene primer amplification gave nucleated cell count estimates. The assay was immunoSEQ multiplex PCR, and TCRdb's table has in-frame clones only and misses some. For V, J and clone size, that table is used; D and trimming come from the DNA. The repertoire holds 210,000 or so clones, with around 86% as singletons. This receptor was taken from a man in his forties with acute or convalescent COVID-19. This chain links TRBV5-4 with TRBJ2-7; TRBD1 might be the D (6 bases). The sample comprised peripheral blood. CDR3 bases: TGTGCCAGCAGCTCACAGGGATCCTACGAGCAGTACTTC. Protein sequence: CASSSQGSYEQYF.